These T cell receptor beta chains were read from a single sample in a study of cytotoxic CD8 clonotypes in ibrutinib-treated CLL. Data came from immunoSEQ multiplex PCR; TCRdb stores just in-frame clones and leaves some out. The sample has 24,000 or so clones; approximately 71% are singletons. This specimen consisted of PBMCs, obtained after 12 months of ibrutinib treatment. The receptors come from a human donor with chronic lymphocytic leukemia. Both conserved end residues are part of each CDR3. A D gene is named only where the DNA matches it firmly. The size field is filled for only some rows; it gives once, few, many or a size class.

TRBV6-6,-,TRBJ2-3,-,TGTGCCAGCAGTTACGGGGGTAACAAGGGGGATACGCAGTATTTT,CASSYGGNKGDTQYF
TRBV9,-,TRBJ2-3,-,TGTGCCAGCAGCGTAGGACAGGTTAGCACAGATACGCAGTATTTT,CASSVGQVSTDTQYF
TRBV5-1,TRBD1,TRBJ2-2,-,TGCGCCAGCAGCTCGTTCGGGACAGGGGGCCCCGGGGAGCTGTTTTTT,CASSSFGTGGPGELFF
TRBV6-5,-,TRBJ1-2,-,TGTGCCAGCAGCCTGAGGGAGGGGGGAGGCTACACCTTC,CASSLREGGGYTF
TRBV18,-,TRBJ2-7,-,TGTGCCAGCTCACCACTGGACAGTGACACCTACGAGCAGTACTTC,CASSPLDSDTYEQYF
TRBV4-3,-,TRBJ2-7,-,TGCGCCAGCAGCCAAGAAACCCACACCTTCGAGCAGTACTTC,CASSQETHTFEQYF
TRBV6-5,-,TRBJ1-2,-,TGTGCCAGCACTCCTGGGCTAAACTATGGCTACACCTTC,CASTPGLNYGYTF
TRBV18,-,TRBJ2-1,few,TGTGCCAGCTCACCCTTTAACAATGAGCAGTTCTTC,CASSPFNNEQFF
TRBV28,-,TRBJ2-7,-,TGTGCCAGCAGCCCGGACAGCCCTCGGAACTACGAGCAGTACTTC,CASSPDSPRNYEQYF
TRBV5-6,-,TRBJ2-3,-,TGTGCCAGCAGCTCAGGGGGGAGAGATACGCAGTATTTT,CASSSGGRDTQYF
TRBV5-1,-,TRBJ2-7,-,TGCGCCAGCAGAAAAGGGGCCCTTGTCCTGGGGCCCTACGAGCAGTACTTC,CASRKGALVLGPYEQYF
TRBV7-9,TRBD1,TRBJ1-1,-,TGTGCCAGCAACTCGATATATAGGGGGCCGAACACTGAAGCTTTCTTT,CASNSIYRGPNTEAFF
TRBV30,-,TRBJ2-3,-,TGTGCCTGGAGTGTAAACGATCCCACAGATACGCAGTATTTT,CAWSVNDPTDTQYF
TRBV9,-,TRBJ1-1,-,TGTGCCAGCAGCCACGCGGGGAGGACTGAAGCTTTCTTT,CASSHAGRTEAFF
TRBV2,-,TRBJ2-5,medium-sized,TGTGCCAGCGGCTCAGTGATCCAAGAGACCCAGTACTTC,CASGSVIQETQYF
TRBV6-1,-,TRBJ1-5,-,TGTGCCAGCAGTAGAACGGGAAATAGCAATCAGCCCCAGCATTTT,CASSRTGNSNQPQHF
TRBV5-1,TRBD1,TRBJ1-4,medium-sized,TGCGCCAGCAGCTACCAACAGGGGGCCCGGAGTAATGAAAAACTGTTTTTT,CASSYQQGARSNEKLFF
TRBV19,-,TRBJ1-5,-,TGTGCCAGTGCCCGGGAGGAGGCTAGCAATCAGCCCCAGCATTTT,CASAREEASNQPQHF
TRBV18,TRBD1,TRBJ1-6,few,TGTGCCAGCTCACCACAGGGGACAGATTCACCCCTCCACTTT,CASSPQGTDSPLHF
TRBV25-1,-,TRBJ2-7,-,TGTGCCAGCAGTTCCGGGACACCCTTTTCCTACGAGCAGTACTTC,CASSSGTPFSYEQYF
TRBV4-1,-,TRBJ1-2,-,TGCGCCAGCAGCCGCATGCCGACGGCACCCCTTGGCTACACCTTC,CASSRMPTAPLGYTF
TRBV2,-,TRBJ1-1,-,TGTGCCAGCAGGGTGCCCCTTCCTAACACTGAAGCTTTCTTT,CASRVPLPNTEAFF
TRBV27,-,TRBJ1-6,-,TGTGCCAGCAGTTTAGGTCAGCAGAATAATTCACCCCTCCACTTT,CASSLGQQNNSPLHF
TRBV7-2,-,TRBJ1-1,-,TGTGCCAGCAGCTTAGGAGGAGGGTGGAGCACTGAAGCTTTCTTT,CASSLGGGWSTEAFF
TRBV30,TRBD1,TRBJ2-1,-,TGTGCCTGGACCTTGGCTCGGACAGGTATCTACAATGAGCAGTTCTTC,CAWTLARTGIYNEQFF
TRBV11-3,TRBD2,TRBJ2-4,-,TGTGCCGCACAGGGACTAGCAAGAATTCAGTACTTC,CAAQGLARIQYF
TRBV9,-,TRBJ2-7,-,TGTGCCAGCAGCGCGACGGTACTAGCTCGATTGGGAGAGCAGTACTTC,CASSATVLARLGEQYF
TRBV20-1,-,TRBJ1-2,-,TGCAGTGCTAGTTATGGATATGGCTACACCTTC,CSASYGYGYTF
TRBV6-4,TRBD2,TRBJ2-3,few,TGTGCCAGCAGTGACGGGACTAGCGGGGGGGCAGATACGCAGTATTTT,CASSDGTSGGADTQYF
TRBV4-1,-,TRBJ1-1,-,TGCGCCAGCAGCCCGCGACGGAACACTGAAGCTTTCTTT,CASSPRRNTEAFF
TRBV7-2,-,TRBJ2-7,few,TGTGCCAGCAGCTCCAGGGTGGACTACGAGCAGTACTTC,CASSSRVDYEQYF
TRBV9,TRBD2,TRBJ2-5,few,TGTGCCAGCAGCGTAGGAGGTCAAGCGGGGGGCCTGGAGACCCAGTACTTC,CASSVGGQAGGLETQYF
TRBV5-1,-,TRBJ1-2,-,TGCGCCAGCAGCTTGGAGTCCCCTAACTATGGCTACACCTTC,CASSLESPNYGYTF